These 8 T cell receptor beta chains were sequenced from one sample in a study of control samples from healthy donors and cancer patients. Data came from immunoSEQ multiplex PCR; TCRdb stores just in-frame clones and leaves some out. The sample lists over 85,000 clones, 92% seen once, with about 2.5% in the top ten. The sample taken for sequencing was blood. The receptor source for this set is a woman aged 18-30 years in good health.

This chain links TRBV6-2 or TRBV6-3 with TRBJ2-7; D ambiguous. Germline V gene sequence: CDR1 MNHEY, CDR2 SVGEGT. V was shortened by 6 bases and J by 3 bases, with 6 bases between the two germline ends. The CDR3 has 11 residues. The CDR3 loop reads CASSRDYEQYF. The CDR3, as DNA: TGTGCCAGCAGCCGCGACTACGAGCAGTACTTC.

The chain links TRBV7-2 to TRBJ1-3; 8 nucleotides line up with TRBD1. After removal of 5 bases from V and 9 bases from J, the junction contained 9 bases not matched to a gene. Germline CDR1 reads SGHTA; CDR2 reads FQGNSA. The CDR3 spans 14 residues. The CDR3 DNA reads TGTGCCAGCAGCACAAGGACAGGGTGGACCACCATATATTTT. It translates to CASSTRTGWTTIYF.

The chain recombines TRBV4-1 with TRBJ1-4; D might be TRBD1 (5 bases). The germline V gene encodes CDR1 MGHRA and CDR2 YSYEKL. There are 15 residues in the CDR3. V dropped 4 bases and J dropped 9 bases, with 18 bases sitting between them. The CDR3 is CASSPGDRDGKKLFF. The CDR3 DNA follows: TGCGCCAGCAGCCCCGGGGACCGGGACGGTAAAAAACTGTTTTTT.

The chain carries TRBV7-8 and TRBJ2-7; 12 nucleotides agree with TRBD2. V shed 5 bases and J 1 base; nucleotides not matched to a gene: 9. The CDR3 runs 17 residues. CDR1 is SGHVS and CDR2 is FQNEAQ in the germline V gene. The CDR3 coding sequence is TGTGCCAGCAGCCTCGAAATAGGACTAGCGGGGTCCTACGAGCAGTACTTC. It translates to CASSLEIGLAGSYEQYF.

The rearrangement joins TRBV6-5 to TRBJ2-1; D could derive from TRBD1 or TRBD2 (5 bases each). The CDR3 length is 14 residues. V was pared by 3 bases and J by 4 bases, with 10 bases between. Germline V gene sequence: CDR1 MNHEY, CDR2 SVGAGI. The CDR3, as DNA: TGTGCCAGCAGTTATGTGGGGGAGTACAATGAGCAGTTCTTC. Amino acid sequence: CASSYVGEYNEQFF.

This sequence joins TRBV11-2 and TRBJ1-3; weak D call: TRBD1 (5 bases). Between the trimmed V and J ends, which lost 0 bases and 2 bases, there was a span of 8 bases. The CDR3 contains 15 residues. Germline V gene data show CDR1 as SGHAT and CDR2 as FQNNGV. The CDR3 nucleotides read TGTGCCAGCAGCTTAGATTGGGGGACTGGAAACACCATATATTTT. Amino acids: CASSLDWGTGNTIYF.

CDR3 in amino acids: CASSLATDRSNYGYTF. DNA for the CDR3: TGTGCCAGCAGCTTAGCGACGGACAGGTCTAACTATGGCTACACCTTC. The rearrangement joins TRBV11-2 to TRBJ1-2; 7 bases fit TRBD1. Germline trimming cut 1 base from V and 0 bases from J; bases unmatched to any gene: 5. Germline V gives CDR1 SGHAT, CDR2 FQNNGV. The CDR3 runs 16 residues. Variable domain in full (rest from reference TRBV11-2 and TRBJ1-2): EAGVAQSPRYKIIEKRQSVAFWCNPISGHATLYWYQQILGQGPKLLIQFQNNGVVDDSQLPKDRFSAERLKGVDSTLKIQPAKLEDSAVYLCASSLATDRSNYGYTFGSGTRLTVV.

The chain is built from TRBV7-9 and TRBJ2-2, with D perhaps being TRBD1 or TRBD2 (5 bases each). V was clipped by 0 bases and J by 5 bases, with 13 bases between them. Germline lookup yields CDR1 SEHNR and CDR2 FQNEAQ (reference sequence). This CDR3 region has 16 residues. CDR3 sequence (DNA): TGTGCCAGCAGCTTAGCTTCGGGGCAGGCGACCGGGGAGCTGTTTTTT. This translates into CASSLASGQATGELFF.